The clone carrying this T cell receptor beta chain was observed a few times. This sample stems from a study of long-term antiretroviral therapy in people with HIV. At survey level, the immunoSEQ assay was run in its v3.0 version. Some clones are missing from TCRdb's copy, which holds only in-frame ones; the method was immunoSEQ multiplex PCR. The table shows around 6,000 clones, with over 70% occurring only once. Looked up from germline, CDR1 is LNHDA and CDR2 is SQIVND (reference sequence). The CDR3 runs to 15 residues. Trimming left V 7 bases short and J 6 bases short, with 18 bases between. This chain joins TRBV19 and TRBJ1-4; tentative D call: TRBD1 (5 bases). This TCR was sampled from a man aged 40-55 years with HIV. The sequences come from unsorted PBMCs, collected 0.5 years before starting antiretroviral therapy. As DNA, the CDR3 is TGTGCCAGTACCTTAGGGACCCGGGGCGATGAAAAACTGTTTTTT. It codes for CASTLGTRGDEKLFF.